This TCR beta chain was identified during a study of Graves' ophthalmopathy and Graves' hyperthyroidism. RNA served as the template for amplifying TCR beta CDR3 regions. In the first round, RT-PCR was carried out with HTBI primers, and a multiplex PCR formed the second round. TCRdb independently ran MiXCR on the multiplex PCR reads; one entry per CDR3 protein. Of under 400,000 distinct CDR3 sequences in the sample, roughly 15% were seen once. Trimming took 5 bases from V and 4 from J; bases not matched to a gene: 8. This CDR3 spans 14 amino acids. The germline gives CDR1 SGHAT, CDR2 FQNNGV. CAS ≥3, NOSPECS ≥4, moderate-to-severe activity and duration under 3 months marked donors with ophthalmopathy. Patients with other autoimmune diseases, uncontrolled infections, pregnancy or lactation were excluded. On this clonotype: Antigen unknown.

General study findings and limits: Among thyroid clonotypes expanded above 0.001 frequency, most also appeared in blood.

Source material: peripheral blood. The rearrangement links TRBV11-2 to TRBJ2-7, with 7 bases that match TRBD2. This clonotype originated in an adult man with Graves' ophthalmopathy. The CDR3 sequence: CASSPRTRGYEQYF. DNA of the CDR3: TGTGCCAGCAGCCCTCGGACTAGAGGATACGAGCAGTACTTC.